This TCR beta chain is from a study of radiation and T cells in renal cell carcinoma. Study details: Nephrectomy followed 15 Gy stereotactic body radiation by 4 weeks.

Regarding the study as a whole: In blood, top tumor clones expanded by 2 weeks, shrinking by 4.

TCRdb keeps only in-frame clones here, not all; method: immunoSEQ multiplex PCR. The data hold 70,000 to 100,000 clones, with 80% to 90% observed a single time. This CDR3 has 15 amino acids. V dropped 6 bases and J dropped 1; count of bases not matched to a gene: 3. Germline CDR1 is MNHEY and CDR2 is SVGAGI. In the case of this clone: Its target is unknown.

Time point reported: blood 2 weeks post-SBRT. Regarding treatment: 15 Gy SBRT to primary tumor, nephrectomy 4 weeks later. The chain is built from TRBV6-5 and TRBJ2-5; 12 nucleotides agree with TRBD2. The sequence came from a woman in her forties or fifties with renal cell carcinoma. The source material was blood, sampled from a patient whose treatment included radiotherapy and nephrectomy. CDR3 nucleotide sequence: TGTGCCAGCAGGAAGACTAGCGGGGGCCAAGAGACCCAGTACTTC. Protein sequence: CASRKTSGGQETQYF.